This entry lists 5 T cell receptor beta chains sequenced from one sample in a study of regulatory T cells in long-lasting Graves disease. Time point meaning: persistent/refractory GD, antithyroid drugs over 5 years with positive TRAb. After RNA was extracted from PBMCs, the TCR library was made from it. Libraries of TCR beta came from iRepertoire HTBI primers plus Arm-PCR of CDR3 regions. In TCRdb, the multiplex PCR reads were re-called with MiXCR into one record per CDR3 protein. The repertoire holds about 470,000 distinct CDR3 sequences, with less than 25% as singletons. Specimen: peripheral blood mononuclear cells (PBMCs), collected when the disease was refractory, from a patient treated with antithyroid drugs. The receptors here all came from a female donor with Graves disease.

The V gene is TRBV4-1, the J gene TRBJ1-6, with D possibly matching TRBD1 (5 bases). The CDR3 is made up of 16 amino acids. Germline V gene sequence: CDR1 MGHRA, CDR2 YSYEKL. V was shortened by 0 bases and J by 8 bases, with 14 bases between the two germline ends. CDR3 loop: CASSQELGTPYSPLHF. The CDR3 DNA follows: TGCGCCAGCAGCCAAGAGCTCGGGACGCCTTATTCACCCCTCCACTTT.

Many counts were recorded for this clonotype. The chain is built from TRBV6-5 and TRBJ1-2, with 7 bases fitting TRBD1. The V gene's germline CDR1 is MNHEY and CDR2 SVGAGI. The CDR3 contains 16 residues. V was pared by 2 bases and J by 2 bases, with 8 bases of the junction left unmatched. The CDR3 DNA reads as TGTGCCAGCAGTTACGACAGGGCTGGAGGAAACTATGGCTACACCTTC. This sequence encodes CASSYDRAGGNYGYTF.

This clonotype was counted between two and nine times. This sequence joins TRBV18 and TRBJ2-7; TRBD2 aligns across 8 bases. J was trimmed by 6 bases and V by 0 bases; bases with no gene match: 4. Germline V gene lookup returns CDR1 KGHSH and CDR2 LQKENI. CDR3 length equals 14 residues. This CDR3 is CASSPPGLVPEQYF. The CDR3 bases are TGTGCCAGCTCACCACCGGGACTAGTGCCCGAGCAGTACTTC.

In regard to this clonotype: A much larger clone lies a single base off, so this may be a read error. The J gene is TRBJ2-5, the V gene TRBV2, with D hard to call. The V gene lost 5 bases and the J gene lost 10 bases, with 20 bases spanning the gap. This CDR3 has 14 amino acids. The germline V gene encodes CDR1 SNHLY and CDR2 FYNNEI. In DNA, the CDR3 is TGTGCCAGCAGTTCCGGCGAGTACCAAGAGGTCCAGTACTTC. Amino acids: CASSSGEYQEVQYF.

This clonotype was observed once. The V and J genes are TRBV9 and TRBJ1-3, with D maybe TRBD1 (5 bases). The germline CDR1 and CDR2 sequences are SGDLS and YYNGEE. V lost 0 bases, J lost 4 bases, and 8 bases lay in between. The CDR3 has 14 amino acids. The CDR3 DNA sequence: TGTGCCAGCAGCGTAGCAGGGAGGGGAAACACCATATATTTT. It encodes CASSVAGRGNTIYF.